What follows is one TCR beta chain and its context. The data stem from a study of T cell changes during pregnancy in multiple sclerosis. The method was immunoSEQ multiplex PCR; TCRdb's version includes in-frame clones alone and lacks a portion of them. The sample includes under 45,000 clones, around nine tenths of them seen just once. The ends lost 2 bases at V and 6 bases at J; junction bases unmatched: 4. This CDR3 spans 13 amino acids. The germline V gene encodes CDR1 SGHRS and CDR2 YFSETQ. The chain has TRBV5-1 and TRBJ1-1, with 7 bases matching TRBD1. The TCR comes from a female donor with multiple sclerosis, enrolled in a pregnancy study. The sequenced sample was CD8+ T cells from peripheral blood mononuclear cells, obtained in the first trimester of pregnancy. The CDR3 loop is CASSLQGLSEAFF. The CDR3 DNA sequence: TGCGCCAGCAGCTTACAGGGGCTCTCTGAAGCTTTCTTT.